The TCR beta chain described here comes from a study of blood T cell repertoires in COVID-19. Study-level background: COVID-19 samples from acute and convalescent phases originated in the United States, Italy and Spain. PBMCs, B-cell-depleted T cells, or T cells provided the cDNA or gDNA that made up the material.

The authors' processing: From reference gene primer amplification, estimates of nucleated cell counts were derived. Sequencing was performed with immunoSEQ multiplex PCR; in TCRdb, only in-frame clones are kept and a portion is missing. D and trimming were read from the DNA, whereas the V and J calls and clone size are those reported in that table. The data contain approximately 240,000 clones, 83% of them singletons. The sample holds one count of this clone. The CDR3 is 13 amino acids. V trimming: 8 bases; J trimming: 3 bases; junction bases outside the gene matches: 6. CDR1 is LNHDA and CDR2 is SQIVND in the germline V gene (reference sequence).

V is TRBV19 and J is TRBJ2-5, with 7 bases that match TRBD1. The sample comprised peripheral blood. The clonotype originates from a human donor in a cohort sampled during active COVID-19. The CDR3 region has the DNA TGTGCCAGTTCGACTACAGGGGAAGAGACCCAGTACTTC. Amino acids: CASSTTGEETQYF.